Listed below are T cell receptor beta chains from one sample, sequenced in a study of cytomegalovirus exposure and HLA in healthy donors. Libraries were prepared by immunoSEQ multiplex PCR; TCRdb keeps only in-frame clonotypes and omits some of them. The sample lists 75,000 to 100,000 clones, over 75% occurring once. The sequenced sample was PBMCs. The receptors come from a man aged 40-55 years in good health and CMV-seronegative. Each CDR3 is given with its conserved first and last residue. Each record gives: J gene, V gene, D gene, clone size, CDR3 DNA, CDR3 protein. The D gene is left open where the match is weak. Clone size appears in some rows only: once, few, many, or a class for an expanded clone.

>TRBJ1-1|TRBV5-1|TRBD1|few
TGCGCCAGCAGCGAGCAGACAGGGGCGAACACTGAAGCTTTCTTT
CASSEQTGANTEAFF
>TRBJ1-2|TRBV9|TRBD1|.
TGTGCCAGCAGCGCCCAACAGGGGCCCTATGGCTACACCTTC
CASSAQQGPYGYTF
>TRBJ1-5|TRBV6-1|.|.
TGTGCCAGCAGTGAAAGGAAGGACATAGGGCAATACAGCAATCAGCCCCAGCATTTT
CASSERKDIGQYSNQPQHF
>TRBJ2-7|TRBV5-1|TRBD2|few
TGCGCCAGCAGCTGGAGCGGGAGAAGCTACGAGCAGTACTTC
CASSWSGRSYEQYF
>TRBJ1-5|TRBV6-6|.|.
TGTGCCAGCGATAGGACGGGGATTAAAAATCAGCCCCAGCATTTT
CASDRTGIKNQPQHF
>TRBJ2-7|TRBV6-5|.|.
TGTGCCAGCAGAGTGGGACCAGGGGGGACTTACGGTCAGTACTTC
CASRVGPGGTYGQYF
>TRBJ2-2|TRBV6-1|.|.
TGTGCCAGCAGTGTTTACACCGGGGGGCTGTTTTTT
CASSVYTGGLFF
>TRBJ2-3|TRBV30|TRBD2|.
TGTGCCTGGAGGACCGCGTCTAGCGGGGGCACAGATACGCAGTATTTT
CAWRTASSGGTDTQYF
>TRBJ1-1|TRBV6-5|.|few
TGTGCCAGCAGTTCAGGCCTCAACACTGAAGCTTTCTTT
CASSSGLNTEAFF
>TRBJ2-2|TRBV27|TRBD1|.
TGTGCCAGCAGACCGGGACAGCTGAACACCGGGGAGCTGTTTTTT
CASRPGQLNTGELFF
>TRBJ2-2|TRBV5-1|TRBD2|.
TGCGCCAGCAGCTCGGGAACTAGCGCTCTGAACACCGGGGAGCTGTTTTTT
CASSSGTSALNTGELFF
>TRBJ1-1|TRBV7-9|TRBD1|.
TGTGCCAGCAGCCGGACAGGGGCGGACACTGAAGCTTTCTTT
CASSRTGADTEAFF
>TRBJ2-2|TRBV10-1|TRBD1|once
TGCGCCAGCAGCCCTGCTTTGGGACAGGGAGACACCGGGGAGCTGTTTTTT
CASSPALGQGDTGELFF
>TRBJ2-7|TRBV5-1|TRBD2|.
TGCGCCAGCAGCCCTACGAGCGGGGGAAACGAGCAGTACTTC
CASSPTSGGNEQYF
>TRBJ1-6|TRBV6-5|TRBD1|few
TGTGCCAGCAGGCCGGGACAGGGGGTTTCACCCCTCCACTTT
CASRPGQGVSPLHF
>TRBJ2-3|TRBV4-2|.|few
TGTGCCAGCAGCCAAGACCACATGGATACGCAGTATTTT
CASSQDHMDTQYF
>TRBJ1-1|TRBV29-1|.|.
TGCAGCGCTAAAGAAGGGGGGGGGATGAACACTGAAGCTTTCTTT
CSAKEGGGMNTEAFF
>TRBJ2-7|TRBV7-9|TRBD2|.
TGTGCCAGCAGCCAGAGCGGGGGCTTCGAGCAGTACTTC
CASSQSGGFEQYF
>TRBJ2-3|TRBV10-3|.|few
TGTGCCAGCGGGATACCTGGATTGGATACGCAGTATTTT
CASGIPGLDTQYF
>TRBJ2-1|TRBV5-1|TRBD2|once
TGCGCCAGCAGCCTTACTGCGGGAGGGACTAGGGAGCAGTTCTTC
CASSLTAGGTREQFF
>TRBJ1-5|TRBV5-1|.|few
TGCGCCAGCAGCTTGGACCTCGGGGGGGGACAGCCCCAGCATTTT
CASSLDLGGGQPQHF
>TRBJ2-7|TRBV30|.|.
TGTGCCTGGGCGGGTCTCTACGAGCAGTACTTC
CAWAGLYEQYF
>TRBJ2-2|TRBV19|TRBD1|.
TGTGCCAGTAGTATAATTCAGGGGGCAGGAACCGGGGAGCTGTTTTTT
CASSIIQGAGTGELFF
>TRBJ1-4|TRBV5-6|.|few
TGTGCCAGCAGCTCTTACAGGGTTGTGAATGAAAAACTGTTTTTT
CASSSYRVVNEKLFF
>TRBJ1-2|TRBV6-1|.|.
TGTGCCAGCAATACAGTAAGAGGCTACACCTTC
CASNTVRGYTF
>TRBJ1-1|TRBV27|TRBD1|.
TGTGCCAGCAGCGACAGGGGTAACACTGAAGCTTTCTTT
CASSDRGNTEAFF
>TRBJ1-2|TRBV5-3|TRBD1|.
TGTGCCAGAAGCGTTTACCGGGACAGAGGTTGCTACACCTTC
CARSVYRDRGCYTF
>TRBJ1-4|TRBV2|TRBD1|few
TGTGCCAGCAGTGATAGCCGAGCCGGGACAGGGGGAAAAAAACTGTTTTTT
CASSDSRAGTGGKKLFF
>TRBJ2-7|TRBV5-6|.|.
TGTGCCAGCAGCTTGACGTATGCGGGGGAGCAGTACTTC
CASSLTYAGEQYF
>TRBJ2-1|TRBV5-1|.|few
TGCGCCAGCAGCTTCGCGACAGAAGCCTACAATGAGCAGTTCTTC
CASSFATEAYNEQFF
>TRBJ2-7|TRBV6-5|.|.
TGTGCCAGCAGTTATCTCTACGAGCAGTACTTC
CASSYLYEQYF